The following is a TCR beta chain sequence with its context. Compared with germline, one end of the junction differs, possibly owing to a read error. The data belong to a study of cytomegalovirus exposure and HLA in healthy donors. Both 60 Vbeta primers and 13 Jbeta primers went into the PCR. Using immunoSEQ multiplex PCR, the repertoire was profiled, and TCRdb retains in-frame clones only, with some absent. The sample lists about 69,000 clones, 68% occurring once. CDR1 LNHDA and CDR2 SQIVND come from the germline V gene (reference sequence). There are 13 residues in the CDR3. The chain employs TRBV19 and TRBJ1-4; the match to TRBD1 covers 7 bases. The sample was PBMCs. The receptor was derived from a woman aged 30 to 39 in good health and CMV-seronegative. The CDR3 DNA reads TGTGCCAGTAGTATAGAGGTAAAGGGGACAGCAGTTTTT. It specifies CASSIEVKGTAVF.